One TCR beta chain is described in this entry. The record originates from a study of shared T cell receptors in the human thymus. Libraries were prepared by immunoSEQ multiplex PCR; TCRdb keeps only in-frame clonotypes and omits some of them. This repertoire shows some 700,000 clones, approximately 85% found once; its top ten account for about 0.0098%. The sample also formed part of further work on human thymus T cells.

This receptor was obtained from a girl younger than two with a congenital heart defect. The sequenced material came from thymocytes.

The CDR3: CASMAWGETQYF. In nucleotides, the CDR3 is TGTGCCAGCATGGCCTGGGGCGAGACCCAGTACTTC. The chain uses TRBV27 and TRBJ2-5; TRBD1 might be the D (5 bases). In germline, CDR1 is MNHEY, CDR2 SMNVEV (reference sequence). Trimming took off 7 bases at V and 5 bases at J, with 11 bases between the two ends. The CDR3 extends over 12 amino acids.